The T cell receptor beta chain under discussion was sequenced for a study of T cells after yellow fever vaccination. TCRdb re-analysed the 5' RACE reads in MiXCR, keeping a single row per CDR3 protein. The data hold hundreds of thousands of distinct CDR3 sequences, with around an eighth observed a single time. The specimen comprised PBMCs, sampled on the day of the yellow fever booster vaccination. The receptor was derived from a man aged 25-45 years who received the YFV17D yellow fever vaccine.

DNA of the CDR3: TGTGCCAGTAGTATAGATAGCCAATTTAATTACAATGAGCAGTTCTTC. It translates to CASSIDSQFNYNEQFF. V is TRBV19 and J is TRBJ2-1; D uncertain. CDR1 LNHDA and CDR2 SQIVND come from the germline V gene (reference sequence). V lost 0 bases, J lost 4 bases, and 13 bases lay in between. The CDR3 is made up of 16 amino acids.